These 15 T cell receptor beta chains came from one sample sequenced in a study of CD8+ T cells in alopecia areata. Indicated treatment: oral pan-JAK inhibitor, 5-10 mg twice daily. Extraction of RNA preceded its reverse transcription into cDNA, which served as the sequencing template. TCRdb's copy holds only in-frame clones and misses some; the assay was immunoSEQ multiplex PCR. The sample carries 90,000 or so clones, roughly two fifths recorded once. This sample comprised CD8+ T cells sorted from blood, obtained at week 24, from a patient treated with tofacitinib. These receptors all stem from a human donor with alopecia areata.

The CDR3 nucleotides read TGCAGCGTAGGGGACTCTGGGAGGGGAGCTTTCTTT. Protein product: CSVGDSGRGAFF. This chain joins TRBV29-1 and TRBJ1-1; D is possibly TRBD1 (5 bases). The V gene's germline CDR1 is SQVTM and CDR2 ANQGSEA. The CDR3 has 12 residues. V gave up 6 bases and J gave up 10 bases, with 18 bases separating them.

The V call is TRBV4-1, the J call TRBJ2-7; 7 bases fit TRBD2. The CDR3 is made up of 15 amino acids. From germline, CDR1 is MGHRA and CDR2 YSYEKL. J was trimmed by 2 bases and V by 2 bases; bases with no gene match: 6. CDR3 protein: CASSQPGLPTYEQYF. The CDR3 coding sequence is TGCGCCAGCAGCCAACCGGGACTACCAACCTACGAGCAGTACTTC.

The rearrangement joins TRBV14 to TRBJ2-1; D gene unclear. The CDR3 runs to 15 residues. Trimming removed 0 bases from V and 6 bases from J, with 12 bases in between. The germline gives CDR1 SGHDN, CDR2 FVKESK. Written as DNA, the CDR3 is TGTGCCAGCAGCCAAGAGGAGACCAGGACCAATGAGCAGTTCTTC. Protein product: CASSQEETRTNEQFF.

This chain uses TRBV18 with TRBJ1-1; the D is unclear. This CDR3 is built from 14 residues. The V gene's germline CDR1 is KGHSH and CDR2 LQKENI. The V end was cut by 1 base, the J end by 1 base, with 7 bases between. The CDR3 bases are TGTGCCAGCTCACCACAGGGCCGGAACACTGAAGCTTTCTTT. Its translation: CASSPQGRNTEAFF. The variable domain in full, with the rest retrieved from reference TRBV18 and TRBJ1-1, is NAGVMQNPRHLVRRRGQEARLRCSPMKGHSHVYWYRQLPEEGLKFMVYLQKENIIDESGMPKERFSAEFPKEGPSILRIQQVVRGDSAAYFCASSPQGRNTEAFFGQGTRLTVV.

As DNA, the CDR3 is TGTGCCAGCTCACCGAAGACTACCACACCGGAAACAGATACGCAGTATTTT. It is translated as CASSPKTTTPETDTQYF. This chain connects TRBV18 to TRBJ2-3, with D possibly TRBD2 on 5 matching bases. This CDR3 contains 17 residues. The V end lost 3 bases, the J end lost 3 bases, and 19 bases lay between the germline ends. Germline-derived CDR1 and CDR2 are KGHSH and LQKENI.

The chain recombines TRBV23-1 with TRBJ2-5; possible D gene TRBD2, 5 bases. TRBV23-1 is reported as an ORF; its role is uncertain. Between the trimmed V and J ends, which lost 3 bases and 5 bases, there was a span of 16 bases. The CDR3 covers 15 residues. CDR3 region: CASSHPRTPGETQYF. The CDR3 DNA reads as TGCGCCAGCAGTCATCCTCGGACTCCGGGGGAGACCCAGTACTTC.

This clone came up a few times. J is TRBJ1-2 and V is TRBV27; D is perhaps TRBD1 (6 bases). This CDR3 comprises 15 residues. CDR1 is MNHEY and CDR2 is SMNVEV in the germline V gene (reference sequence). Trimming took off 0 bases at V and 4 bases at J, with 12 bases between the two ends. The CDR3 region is CASSLSGGHLYGYTF. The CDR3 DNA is TGTGCCAGCAGTTTATCGGGGGGACACCTCTATGGCTACACCTTC.

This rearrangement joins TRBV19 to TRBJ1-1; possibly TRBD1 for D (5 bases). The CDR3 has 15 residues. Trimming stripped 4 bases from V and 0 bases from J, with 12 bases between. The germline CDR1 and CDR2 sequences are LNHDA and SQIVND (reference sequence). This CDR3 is CASSNLRALNTEAFF. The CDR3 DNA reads TGTGCCAGTAGTAACCTCAGGGCACTGAACACTGAAGCTTTCTTT. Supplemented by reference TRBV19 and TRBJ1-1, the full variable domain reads DGGITQSPKYLFRKEGQNVTLSCEQNLNHDAMYWYRQDPGQGLRLIYYSQIVNDFQKGDIAEGYSVSREKKESFPLTVTSAQKNPTAFYLCASSNLRALNTEAFFGQGTRLTVV.

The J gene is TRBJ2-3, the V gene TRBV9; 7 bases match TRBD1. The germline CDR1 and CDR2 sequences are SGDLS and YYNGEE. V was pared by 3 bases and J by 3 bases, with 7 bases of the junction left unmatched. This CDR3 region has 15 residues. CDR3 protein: CASSAQGSGTDTQYF. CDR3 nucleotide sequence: TGTGCCAGCAGCGCACAGGGGAGTGGAACAGATACGCAGTATTTT.

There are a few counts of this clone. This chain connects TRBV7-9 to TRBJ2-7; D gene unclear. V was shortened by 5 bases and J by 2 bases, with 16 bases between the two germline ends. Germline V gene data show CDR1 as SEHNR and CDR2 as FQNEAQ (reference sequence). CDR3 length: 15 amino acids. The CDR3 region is CASSGFGVGTYEQYF. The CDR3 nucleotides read TGTGCCAGCAGCGGTTTTGGAGTAGGGACCTACGAGCAGTACTTC. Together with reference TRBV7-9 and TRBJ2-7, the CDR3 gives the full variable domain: DTGVSQNPRHKITKRGQNVTFRCDPISEHNRLYWYRQTLGQGPEFLTYFQNEAQLEKSRLLSDRFSAERPKGSFSTLEIQRTEQGDSAMYLCASSGFGVGTYEQYFGPGTRLTVT.

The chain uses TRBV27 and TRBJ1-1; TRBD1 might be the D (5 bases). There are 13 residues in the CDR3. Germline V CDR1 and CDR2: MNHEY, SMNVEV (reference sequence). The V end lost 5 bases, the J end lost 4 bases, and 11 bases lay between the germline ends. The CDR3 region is CASSRLGATEAFF. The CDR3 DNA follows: TGTGCCAGCAGTCGTCTAGGGGCCACTGAAGCTTTCTTT.

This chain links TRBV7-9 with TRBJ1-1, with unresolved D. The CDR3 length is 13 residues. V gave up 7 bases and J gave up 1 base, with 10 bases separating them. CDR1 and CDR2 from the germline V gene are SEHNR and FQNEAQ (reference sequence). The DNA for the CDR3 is TGTGCCAGCATCGGGGAGGGGAACACTGAAGCTTTCTTT. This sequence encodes CASIGEGNTEAFF.

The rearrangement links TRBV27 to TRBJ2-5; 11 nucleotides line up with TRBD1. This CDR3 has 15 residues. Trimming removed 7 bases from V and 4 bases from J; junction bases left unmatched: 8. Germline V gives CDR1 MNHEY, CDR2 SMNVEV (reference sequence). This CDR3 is CASTAGTGGSETQYF. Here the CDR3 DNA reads TGTGCCAGCACGGCCGGGACAGGGGGTTCAGAGACCCAGTACTTC.

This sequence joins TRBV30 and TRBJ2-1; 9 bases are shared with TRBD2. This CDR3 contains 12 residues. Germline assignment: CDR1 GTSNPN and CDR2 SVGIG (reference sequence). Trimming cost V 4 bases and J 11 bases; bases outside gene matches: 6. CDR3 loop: CAWTSGVEKQFF. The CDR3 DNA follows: TGTGCCTGGACTAGCGGGGTGGAAAAGCAGTTCTTC.

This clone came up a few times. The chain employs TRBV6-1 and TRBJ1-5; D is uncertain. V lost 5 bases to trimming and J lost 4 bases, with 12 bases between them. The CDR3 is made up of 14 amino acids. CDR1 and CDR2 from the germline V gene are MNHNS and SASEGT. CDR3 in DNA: TGTGCCAGCAGTTCCCTCACCTTAAATCAGCCCCAGCATTTT. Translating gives CASSSLTLNQPQHF.